This T cell receptor beta chain was identified during a study of cytomegalovirus exposure and HLA in healthy donors. Study-wide findings and caveats: Later work found most CMV-associated TCR beta chains apparently HLA-restricted. Association of 16,951 TCR beta sequences with HLA alleles was found at 0.05 false discovery rate in a later analysis. In a later analysis, a missense DCLRE1C variant was linked to TCR beta V- and J-gene trimming.

The CDR3 is made up of 12 amino acids. The germline CDR1 and CDR2 sequences are LGHNT and FRNRAP. The V end was cut by 7 bases, the J end by 5 bases, with 11 bases between. The donors comprised healthy bone marrow donors. 60 Vbeta and 13 Jbeta primers were used in PCR. The protocol was immunoSEQ multiplex PCR, while the TCRdb copy is restricted to in-frame clones and leaves out a portion. Seen here are 90,000 or so clones, roughly 82% observed once, and the top ten hold more than 3%. On this clone: The antigen is not known.

The TCR was taken from a man aged 30 to 45 in good health and CMV-seropositive. Input material: PBMCs. The chain joins TRBV12-5 to TRBJ2-5; D is unclear. CDR3 coding DNA: TGTGCTAGTGCCCTGGAGTGGGAGACCCAGTACTTC. The encoded protein is CASALEWETQYF.